This T cell receptor (beta chain) was recorded in a study of T cell responses to AZD1222 COVID-19 vaccine. Worth noting for this clone: The antigen remains undetermined.

V was pared by 4 bases and J by 4 bases, with 12 bases between. CDR1 SGHNT and CDR2 YYREEE come from the germline V gene (reference sequence). The CDR3 is 13 amino acids. Profiling relied on immunoSEQ multiplex PCR, and the TCRdb table lists in-frame clones only, not all of them. Among 200,000 to 300,000 clones, over 85% were seen once, and the ten largest hold roughly 0.5%. The study, taken as a whole, reports: White British donors predominated, females outnumbered males, and clonal diversity was possibly underestimated. Regions 160-218 and 743-854 held dominance among vaccine-associated CD4 TCRs, which spanned spike. The number of AZD1222 recipients seropositive at baseline was only 6 or 7. Unmutated variant regions reportedly attract nearly half of all spike-specific TCRs.

The TCR comes from an adult in good health. The V call is TRBV5-4, the J call TRBJ2-7; D is perhaps TRBD1 (6 bases). This material consisted of peripheral blood, taken on day 0 of AZD1222 vaccination. The CDR3 nucleotides read TGTGCCAGCAGCCCCGGAGGACAGTACGAGCAGTACTTC. It encodes CASSPGGQYEQYF.